A single sample is the source of the 21 T cell receptor beta chains below, sequenced in a study of TIL therapy for anti-PD-1-resistant metastatic lung cancer. This was the immunoSEQ v3 assay. Using immunoSEQ multiplex PCR, the repertoire was profiled, and TCRdb retains in-frame clones only, with some absent. The top ten hold about 9.4% of the sample, which has about 14,000 clones, roughly two thirds seen once. Time point: pre-treatment sample, taken before nivolumab and TIL therapy. Pleural nodules or supraclavicular lymph nodes made up most of the excised metastases sampled. Material: tumor tissue, obtained at baseline. Source of these receptors: a woman aged 30-79 years with non-small cell lung cancer.

The CDR3, as DNA: TGTGCCAGCAAGGTCGGGACTACCTACACTGAAGCTTTCTTT. Protein: CASKVGTTYTEAFF. This rearrangement joins TRBV6-1 to TRBJ1-1; D perhaps matches TRBD1 (5 bases). V was trimmed by 7 bases and J by 3 bases, leaving 15 bases between them. The CDR3 consists of 14 residues. CDR1 MNHNS and CDR2 SASEGT come from the germline V gene.

This chain uses TRBV27 with TRBJ2-7; TRBD2 matches 10 bases. This CDR3 spans 16 amino acids. V was pared by 6 bases and J by 2 bases, with 10 bases of the junction left unmatched. The germline gives CDR1 MNHEY, CDR2 SMNVEV (reference sequence). CDR3 in DNA: TGTGCCAGCAGCTTAATGGGACTAGCGACACCCTACGAGCAGTACTTC. Translating it yields CASSLMGLATPYEQYF.

The rearrangement uses TRBV10-3 and TRBJ1-2, with D possibly TRBD1 on 6 matching bases. Trimming removed 2 bases from V and 4 bases from J, with 11 bases in between. This CDR3 is 14 amino acids long. Germline-derived CDR1 and CDR2 are ENHRY and SYGVKD. This CDR3 is CAISEEGGGYGYTF. CDR3 DNA sequence: TGTGCCATCAGTGAGGAGGGGGGGGGCTATGGCTACACCTTC.

This sequence joins TRBV5-1 and TRBJ1-1; 9 positions match TRBD1. This CDR3 is built from 22 residues. With V trimmed by 1 base and J by 0 bases, 22 bases remained unmatched. The germline gives CDR1 SGHRS, CDR2 YFSETQ. CDR3 sequence reads: CASSLFDYHAGTGTPMNTEAFF. The CDR3 nucleotides are TGCGCCAGCAGCTTGTTCGATTACCATGCCGGGACAGGGACACCTATGAACACTGAAGCTTTCTTT.

This chain uses TRBV2 with TRBJ2-1; 8 bases agree with TRBD2. Germline values: CDR1 SNHLY, CDR2 FYNNEI. This CDR3 contains 16 residues. V lost 7 bases to trimming and J lost 4 bases; unmatched junction nucleotides: 12. CDR3: CASTPTSGSSYNEQFF. Here the CDR3 DNA reads TGTGCCAGCACCCCCACGAGCGGGAGTTCTTACAATGAGCAGTTCTTC.

This clone was detected only a few times. The J gene is TRBJ2-7, the V gene TRBV6-1; maybe TRBD2 (6 bases). The germline CDR1 and CDR2 sequences are MNHNS and SASEGT. V lost 2 bases and J lost 12, with 17 bases in between. The CDR3 contains 13 residues. CDR3 in DNA: TGTGCCAGCAGTGAAAGGCCAGGCCGGAGGGGGTACTTC. Protein product: CASSERPGRRGYF.

The J gene is TRBJ2-6, the V gene TRBV5-5; D gene uncertain. CDR3 length: 15 residues. V was pared by 0 bases and J by 4 bases, with 8 bases between. Germline V CDR1 and CDR2: SGHKS, YYEKEE (reference sequence). The CDR3 DNA reads as TGTGCCAGCAGCTTGGCCGGTGGAGGGGCCAACGTCCTGACTTTC. Its translation: CASSLAGGGANVLTF.

The chain couples TRBV27 to TRBJ1-6; 7 bases match TRBD1. The length of the CDR3 is 13 residues. V dropped 3 bases and J dropped 10; count of bases not matched to a gene: 3. Germline V gene sequence: CDR1 MNHEY, CDR2 SMNVEV (reference sequence). CDR3: CASSFTGESPLHF. The CDR3 DNA reads as TGTGCCAGCAGTTTTACAGGGGAATCACCCCTCCACTTT.

The J gene is TRBJ2-3, the V gene TRBV28; either TRBD1 or TRBD2 may fit D (7 bases each). Trimming removed 4 bases from V and 1 base from J, with 21 bases in between. The CDR3 sequence is 18 residues long. Germline V gene data show CDR1 as MDHEN and CDR2 as SYDVKM. The CDR3: CASSSIRQGGTRTDTQYF. In DNA, the CDR3 is TGTGCCAGCAGTTCCATTAGACAGGGAGGGACGCGCACAGATACGCAGTATTTT.

This chain connects TRBV5-8 to TRBJ2-5, with D tentatively TRBD1 or TRBD2 (5 bases each). CDR1 SGHTS and CDR2 YDEGEE come from the germline V gene. The germline V and J ends were trimmed by 4 bases and 4 bases, with 17 bases remaining between them. This CDR3 is built from 15 residues. The CDR3 coding sequence is TGTGCCAGCAGCCAAGCCAGGGTTGGGAGAGAGACCCAGTACTTC. Protein sequence: CASSQARVGRETQYF.

The rearrangement links TRBV9 to TRBJ2-3; either TRBD1 or TRBD2 may supply D (5 bases each). The V gene's germline CDR1 is SGDLS and CDR2 YYNGEE. Trimming took 0 bases from V and 4 from J, leaving 12 bases between them. This CDR3 comprises 15 residues. DNA of the CDR3: TGTGCCAGCAGCGTAGCGGTGGGGCGGGCAGATACGCAGTATTTT. It specifies CASSVAVGRADTQYF.

This chain uses TRBV19 with TRBJ2-7; TRBD1 or TRBD2 may be the D gene (6 bases each). The V end was cut by 3 bases, the J end by 1 base, with 16 bases between. Germline V gene lookup returns CDR1 LNHDA and CDR2 SQIVND (reference sequence). The CDR3 is 16 amino acids. CDR3 region: CASSIRGLDPSYEQYF. In nucleotides, the CDR3 is TGTGCCAGTAGTATCCGGGGGCTCGATCCTTCCTACGAGCAGTACTTC.

The chain has TRBV29-1 and TRBJ1-2; 10 nucleotides match TRBD1. Losses at the gene ends were 3 bases for V and 4 bases for J; bases not matched to a gene: 8. The CDR3 spans 15 residues. Per germline, CDR1 SQVTM and CDR2 ANQGSEA. The CDR3 sequence: CSVDLPDRGLYGYTF. CDR3 bases: TGCAGCGTTGATCTCCCCGACAGGGGGCTCTATGGCTACACCTTC.

The chain is built from TRBV28 and TRBJ2-1; D is undetermined. The V gene lost 4 bases and the J gene lost 1 base, with 17 bases spanning the gap. This CDR3 has 17 amino acids. Germline V gene data show CDR1 as MDHEN and CDR2 as SYDVKM. The CDR3 reads CASSYPLGRPSYNEQFF. CDR3 nucleotides: TGTGCCAGCAGTTACCCGCTTGGACGACCGTCCTACAATGAGCAGTTCTTC.

This clone was counted only a few times. The V call is TRBV5-6, the J call TRBJ2-1; D possibly corresponds to TRBD2 (6 bases). The V gene's germline CDR1 is SGHDT and CDR2 YYEEEE. CDR3 length: 14 residues. V was cut by 2 bases and J by 8 bases, with 14 bases left in between. Written as DNA, the CDR3 is TGTGCCAGCAGCTTCGGGCTAGCGTACGATGAGCAGTTCTTC. As protein: CASSFGLAYDEQFF.

The V call is TRBV6-5, the J call TRBJ2-5, with 7 bases aligning to TRBD1. Germline V CDR1 and CDR2: MNHEY, SVGAGI. Losses at the gene ends were 6 bases for V and 5 bases for J; bases not matched to a gene: 6. The CDR3 has 13 residues. CDR3 loop: CASRRTGEETQYF. The CDR3 DNA reads as TGTGCCAGCAGGCGTACAGGGGAGGAGACCCAGTACTTC.

The chain combines TRBV5-6 with TRBJ1-1, with 7 bases fitting TRBD1. J lost 5 bases, V lost 3 bases, and 13 bases had no gene match. There are 16 residues in the CDR3. The germline gives CDR1 SGHDT, CDR2 YYEEEE. Written as DNA, the CDR3 is TGTGCCAGCAGCTGGGGCCCGGGAGGGGGCAGGACTGAAGCTTTCTTT. It is translated as CASSWGPGGGRTEAFF.

This clone was seen a single time. The J gene is TRBJ1-3, the V gene TRBV19; 8 nucleotides match TRBD1. Germline V gene lookup returns CDR1 LNHDA and CDR2 SQIVND (reference sequence). CDR3 size: 18 residues. J lost 1 base, V lost 9 bases, and 17 bases had no gene match. The CDR3 region has the DNA TGTGCCAGCAACCACGGACAGGGCGGGGGATCATCTGGAAACACCATATATTTT. As protein: CASNHGQGGGSSGNTIYF.

The chain uses TRBV7-8 and TRBJ1-5; a possible D gene is TRBD1 (6 bases). Germline CDR1 reads SGHVS; CDR2 reads FQNEAQ. V was trimmed by 1 base and J by 2 bases, leaving 9 bases between them. The CDR3 loop spans 15 amino acids. The CDR3 loop is CASSLGTDGNQPQHF. For the CDR3, the DNA is TGTGCCAGCAGCTTAGGGACAGACGGCAATCAGCCCCAGCATTTT.

The rearrangement links TRBV2 to TRBJ1-3; no clear D. The CDR3 contains 12 residues. Between the trimmed V and J ends, which lost 3 bases and 2 bases, there was a span of 2 bases. Germline-derived CDR1 and CDR2 are SNHLY and FYNNEI. This chain's CDR3 is CASSDPGNTIYF. For the CDR3, the DNA is TGTGCCAGCAGTGACCCTGGAAACACCATATATTTT.

This sequence joins TRBV28 and TRBJ2-2; TRBD1 agrees at 11 bases. From germline, CDR1 is MDHEN and CDR2 SYDVKM. The V and J ends lost 4 bases and 4 bases, in that order; junction bases with no gene match: 5. This CDR3 spans 16 amino acids. The CDR3 DNA sequence: TGTGCCAGCAGTTCACCGGGACAGGGGGTCACCGGGGAGCTGTTTTTT. It codes for CASSSPGQGVTGELFF.